A single sample gave rise to the 30 T cell receptor beta chains below, sequenced in a study of cytomegalovirus exposure and HLA in healthy donors. The PCR was carried out with 60 Vbeta primers and 13 Jbeta primers. Assay: immunoSEQ multiplex PCR; the TCRdb copy retains only in-frame clones and omits some. Here the sample spans some 150,000 clones, roughly 84% being singletons. Sequenced: PBMCs. The receptors shown here come from a boy aged 2 to 9 in good health and CMV-seronegative.

Turning to this clone: A read error may produce the germline difference seen at one junction end. The CDR3 is CSSSRQVRTEAFF. As DNA, the CDR3 is TGTTCCAGCAGCCGACAGGTTCGAACTGAAGCTTTCTTT. The genes are TRBV7-9 and TRBJ1-1; D possibly corresponds to TRBD1 (6 bases). The CDR3 is made up of 13 amino acids. The germline V gene encodes CDR1 SEHNR and CDR2 FQNEAQ (reference sequence).

With regard to this clone: A much larger clone differs from this one at a single base, so this may be a read error. Other nucleotide sequences in the sample specify the same CDR3. The gene calls are TRBV30 and TRBJ1-1, with D possibly matching TRBD1 (5 bases). The germline V gene encodes CDR1 GTSNPN and CDR2 SVGIG (reference sequence). Deletions cut 0 bases from V and 5 bases from J, with 22 bases between. There are 17 residues in the CDR3. The CDR3 is CAWSVKFRTRRETEAFF. CDR3 nucleotides: TGTGCCTGGAGTGTAAAGTTTAGGACAAGGAGAGAAACTGAAGCTTTCTTT.

This clone showed up just once. This chain joins TRBV18 and TRBJ2-6, with 8 bases that match TRBD1. This CDR3 has 17 residues. Per germline, CDR1 KGHSH and CDR2 LQKENI. J lost 0 bases, V lost 1 base, and 2 bases had no gene match. This CDR3 reads CASSPQTGVSGANVLTF. DNA of the CDR3: TGTGCCAGCTCACCACAGACAGGGGTCTCTGGGGCCAACGTCCTGACTTTC.

The DNA for the CDR3 is TGCGCCAGCAGCTTGAGGGGCTATTCTCCGGGACAGGGGGCAAGTACTTCACCCCTCCACTTT. Its translation is CASSLRGYSPGQGASTSPLHF. V gene TRBV5-1 combines with J gene TRBJ1-6, with TRBD1 identical over 12 bases. This CDR3 has 21 amino acids. CDR1 and CDR2 from the germline V gene are SGHRS and YFSETQ. V dropped 1 base and J dropped 9; count of bases not matched to a gene: 20. Variable domain in full (rest from reference TRBV5-1 and TRBJ1-6): KAGVTQTPRYLIKTRGQQVTLSCSPISGHRSVSWYQQTPGQGLQFLFEYFSETQRNKGNFPGRFSGRQFSNSRSEMNVSTLELGDSALYLCASSLRGYSPGQGASTSPLHFGNGTRLTVT.

The chain couples TRBV5-5 to TRBJ2-1; D is ambiguous. Per the germline V gene, CDR1 is SGHKS and CDR2 is YYEKEE (reference sequence). The germline V and J ends were trimmed by 5 bases and 3 bases, with 12 bases remaining between them. This CDR3 comprises 14 residues. The CDR3: CASSRGSNYNEQFF. The CDR3 coding sequence is TGTGCCAGCAGTCGAGGCAGCAACTACAATGAGCAGTTCTTC.

The CDR3 region has the DNA TGTGCCAGCAGCTTCACCGGGACGGGAGGCACCGGGGAGCTGTTTTTT. It is translated as CASSFTGTGGTGELFF. This sequence joins TRBV13 and TRBJ2-2; TRBD2 matches 7 bases. V was pared by 3 bases and J by 4 bases, with 8 bases of the junction left unmatched. The CDR3 totals 16 residues. Germline assignment: CDR1 PRHDT and CDR2 FYEKMQ (reference sequence). Filled out from reference TRBV13 and TRBJ2-2, the complete variable domain reads AAGVIQSPRHLIKEKRETATLKCYPIPRHDTVYWYQQGPGQDPQFLISFYEKMQSDKGSIPDRFSAQQFSDYHSELNMSSLELGDSALYFCASSFTGTGGTGELFFGEGSRLTVL.

V is TRBV27 and J is TRBJ2-2; 7 bases line up with TRBD1. Germline V gene data show CDR1 as MNHEY and CDR2 as SMNVEV (reference sequence). J lost 7 bases, V lost 4 bases, and 9 bases had no gene match. The CDR3 is 15 amino acids. CDR3 amino acids: CASSWGQIFNGELFF. The CDR3, as DNA: TGTGCCAGCAGTTGGGGACAGATTTTCAACGGGGAGCTGTTTTTT.

This chain joins TRBV16 and TRBJ2-7, with no clear D. V was pared by 0 bases and J by 7 bases, with 10 bases between. This CDR3 comprises 13 residues. Germline V CDR1 and CDR2: KGHSY, FQNENV. The CDR3 region is CASSQSLSREQYF. CDR3 DNA: TGTGCCAGCAGCCAATCGTTGTCGAGGGAGCAGTACTTC.

The rearrangement links TRBV5-1 to TRBJ1-1; TRBD1 aligns across 8 bases. J gave up 0 bases and V 5 bases, and 6 bases lay outside the gene matches. The CDR3 is 15 amino acids. Looked up from germline, CDR1 is SGHRS and CDR2 is YFSETQ. In DNA, the CDR3 is TGCGCCAGCAGGGGCGGGACAGGAATGAACACTGAAGCTTTCTTT. This sequence encodes CASRGGTGMNTEAFF.

There are a few counts of this clone. Compared with germline, one end of the junction differs, possibly owing to a read error. J is TRBJ1-2 and V is TRBV7-9; 9 nucleotides match TRBD1. The CDR3 runs 13 residues. Per the germline V gene, CDR1 is SEHNR and CDR2 is FQNEAQ (reference sequence). CDR3 amino acids: CSSISQGAHGYTF. The CDR3 nucleotides are TGTTCCAGCATCTCACAGGGGGCCCACGGCTACACCTTC.

This clone was seen only a few times. The chain combines TRBV4-1 with TRBJ1-5; possible D gene TRBD1, 5 bases. This CDR3 has 16 amino acids. Deletions cut 1 base from V and 2 bases from J, with 12 bases between. CDR1 is MGHRA and CDR2 is YSYEKL in the germline V gene. The CDR3 loop is CASSQGRGGGNQPQHF. As DNA, the CDR3 is TGCGCCAGCAGCCAAGGAAGGGGCGGAGGCAATCAGCCCCAGCATTTT.

The chain recombines TRBV10-3 with TRBJ2-3; D remains ambiguous. CDR1 and CDR2 from the germline V gene are ENHRY and SYGVKD. The CDR3 consists of 16 residues. V was trimmed by 3 bases and J by 0 bases, leaving 13 bases between them. The CDR3 loop reads CAISEFAAASTDTQYF. DNA for the CDR3: TGTGCCATCAGTGAATTTGCGGCAGCTAGCACAGATACGCAGTATTTT.

V and J are TRBV19 and TRBJ1-4, with D hard to call. V was shortened by 0 bases and J by 4 bases, with 9 bases between the two germline ends. This CDR3 comprises 15 residues. Germline-derived CDR1 and CDR2 are LNHDA and SQIVND (reference sequence). CDR3 sequence: CASSIDLAGNEKLFF. The DNA of the CDR3 is TGTGCCAGTAGTATAGATCTGGCGGGTAATGAAAAACTGTTTTTT.

This clone was observed once. This sequence joins TRBV4-2 and TRBJ1-1; 7 nucleotides align to TRBD1. The CDR3 sequence is 14 residues long. The V segment lost 6 bases and the J segment 2 bases; nucleotides outside the gene matches: 6. Germline CDR1 reads LGHNA; CDR2 reads YNFKEQ. The CDR3 sequence is CASRKTGENTEAFF. As DNA, the CDR3 is TGTGCCAGCAGGAAAACAGGGGAAAACACTGAAGCTTTCTTT.

The V gene is TRBV25-1, the J gene TRBJ2-7; 7 bases fit TRBD1. Unmatched junction bases numbered 15, after V lost 8 bases and J lost 2 bases. CDR3 length equals 16 residues. Germline values: CDR1 MGHDK, CDR2 SYGVNS. CDR3 sequence reads: CASVPFNRDSPYEQYF. CDR3 coding DNA: TGTGCCAGCGTGCCCTTCAACCGGGACAGTCCCTACGAGCAGTACTTC.

The chain uses TRBV5-4 and TRBJ2-2, with 9 bases fitting TRBD1. This CDR3 contains 16 residues. V lost 3 bases to trimming and J lost 3 bases; unmatched junction nucleotides: 6. Germline V gene data show CDR1 as SGHNT and CDR2 as YYREEE (reference sequence). The CDR3 spells CASSSSDRGYTGELFF. The CDR3 coding sequence is TGTGCCAGCAGCTCGAGCGACAGGGGGTACACCGGGGAGCTGTTTTTT.

The chain recombines TRBV7-9 with TRBJ2-7; D possibly corresponds to TRBD1 (5 bases). V shed 5 bases and J shed 3 bases, with 8 bases lying between them. The CDR3 covers 12 residues. Germline lookup yields CDR1 SEHNR and CDR2 FQNEAQ (reference sequence). For the CDR3, the DNA is TGTGCCAGCAGCCTCAGGGTCTACGAGCAGTACTTC. Encoded protein: CASSLRVYEQYF.

A few counts support this clone. The rearrangement joins TRBV27 to TRBJ2-4; 7 positions agree with TRBD2. The V gene end was trimmed by 1 base and the J gene end by 0 bases; junction bases not matched to a gene: 6. Germline V gene data show CDR1 as MNHEY and CDR2 as SMNVEV (reference sequence). The CDR3 sequence is 17 residues long. Here the CDR3 reads CASSLWAGEGAKNIQYF. The CDR3 nucleotides are TGTGCCAGCAGTTTATGGGCCGGGGAGGGAGCCAAAAACATTCAGTACTTC.

The chain carries TRBV4-1 and TRBJ1-2; D might be TRBD1 (5 bases). The V gene's germline CDR1 is MGHRA and CDR2 YSYEKL. The V and J ends lost 1 base and 2 bases respectively, with 14 bases between them. There are 16 residues in the CDR3. CDR3 in DNA: TGCGCCAGCAGCCAAGGTGTCGGGGGGACCAACTATGGCTACACCTTC. It translates to CASSQGVGGTNYGYTF.

The V and J genes are TRBV2 and TRBJ2-7; no definite D call. The germline V gene has CDR1 SNHLY and CDR2 FYNNEI. This CDR3 spans 13 amino acids. V was cut by 1 base and J by 6 bases, with 10 bases left in between. The CDR3 nucleotides are TGTGCCAGCAGTGAAGGTAGCTTATGCGAGCAGTACTTC. Protein sequence: CASSEGSLCEQYF.

This clone appeared once. This chain joins TRBV12-5 and TRBJ2-2; possibly TRBD2 for D (5 bases). V was trimmed by 1 base and J by 2 bases, leaving 8 bases between them. Germline V gene sequence: CDR1 LGHNT, CDR2 FRNRAP. CDR3 length: 15 residues. CDR3 sequence: CASGLGLFNTGELFF. The DNA of the CDR3 is TGTGCTAGTGGTTTGGGACTATTTAACACCGGGGAGCTGTTTTTT.

The chain carries TRBV7-9 and TRBJ2-7; D is uncertain. The CDR3 is 15 amino acids. CDR1 is SEHNR, CDR2 FQNEAQ, per germline (reference sequence). The germline V and J ends were trimmed by 5 bases and 2 bases, with 16 bases remaining between them. The CDR3 DNA reads TGTGCCAGCAGCAGAGAGGAGCACTATACCTACGAGCAGTACTTC. Protein sequence: CASSREEHYTYEQYF. Looking up the rest from reference TRBV7-9 and TRBJ2-7 gives the full variable domain: DTGVSQNPRHKITKRGQNVTFRCDPISEHNRLYWYRQTLGQGPEFLTYFQNEAQLEKSRLLSDRFSAERPKGSFSTLEIQRTEQGDSAMYLCASSREEHYTYEQYFGPGTRLTVT.

The rearrangement links TRBV10-3 to TRBJ2-1; a possible D gene is TRBD1 (5 bases). Looked up from germline, CDR1 is ENHRY and CDR2 is SYGVKD. Trimming took off 3 bases at V and 9 bases at J, with 12 bases between the two ends. The CDR3 sequence is 13 residues long. As DNA, the CDR3 is TGTGCCATCAGTGATTACAAGCAGGGTGAGCAGTTCTTC. Encoded protein: CAISDYKQGEQFF.

The chain joins TRBV7-8 to TRBJ1-2; 10 nucleotides agree with TRBD1. The CDR3 has 15 amino acids. CDR1 SGHVS and CDR2 FQNEAQ come from the germline V gene. V shed 1 base, J shed 4 bases, and the junction held 3 bases outside the gene matches. The chain's CDR3 is CASSLGDRGFYGYTF. CDR3 nucleotides: TGTGCCAGCAGCTTAGGGGACAGGGGATTCTATGGCTACACCTTC.

CDR3 amino acids: CASSLSIFGTSEPKYF. The CDR3 coding sequence is TGTGCCAGCAGTTTATCGATCTTTGGGACTAGCGAGCCCAAGTACTTC. The chain combines TRBV27 with TRBJ2-5, with 10 bases that match TRBD2. V was pared by 0 bases and J by 12 bases, with 13 bases of the junction left unmatched. Per the germline V gene, CDR1 is MNHEY and CDR2 is SMNVEV (reference sequence). The CDR3 is 16 residues long.

This sequence joins TRBV11-3 and TRBJ2-7, with TRBD2 as a possible D gene (5 bases). Germline loops: CDR1 SGHNT, CDR2 YENEEA. The CDR3 is made up of 14 amino acids. V lost 3 bases and J lost 2, with 11 bases in between. Here the CDR3 reads CASSFAREAYEQYF. CDR3 nucleotides: TGTGCCAGCAGCTTTGCACGGGAAGCCTACGAGCAGTACTTC.

The chain links TRBV10-3 to TRBJ1-2, with D maybe TRBD1 (6 bases). The CDR3 is made up of 14 amino acids. Per the germline V gene, CDR1 is ENHRY and CDR2 is SYGVKD. V was trimmed by 7 bases and J by 1 base, leaving 13 bases between them. CDR3 sequence (DNA): TGTGCCATCACGGGTAACAGGGATAACTATGGCTACACCTTC. It encodes CAITGNRDNYGYTF.

The chain recombines TRBV6-1 with TRBJ2-3; TRBD1 is a possible D gene (5 bases). Germline values: CDR1 MNHNS, CDR2 SASEGT. Trimming took 6 bases from V and 5 from J, leaving 12 bases between them. The CDR3 length is 13 residues. The CDR3 protein is CASRLPGKDTQYF. The CDR3 region has the DNA TGTGCCAGCAGACTCCCAGGGAAAGATACGCAGTATTTT.

The V call is TRBV28, the J call TRBJ1-1, with D possibly TRBD1 on 6 matching bases. The CDR3 contains 16 residues. Germline CDR1 MDHEN, CDR2 SYDVKM. Trimming left V 2 bases short and J 5 bases short, with 18 bases between. CDR3 region: CASSLMWVLGGTEAFF. CDR3 coding DNA: TGTGCCAGCAGTTTAATGTGGGTTCTAGGGGGTACTGAAGCTTTCTTT.

This clone has only a few counts. The V and J genes are TRBV2 and TRBJ1-4; TRBD1 matches at 7 bases. Germline V gene sequence: CDR1 SNHLY, CDR2 FYNNEI. Trimming at V came to 6 bases and at J to 2 bases, leaving 3 bases not matched to a gene. This CDR3 region has 14 residues. This CDR3 reads CASRQGSTNEKLFF. The CDR3, as DNA: TGTGCCAGCAGACAGGGGAGCACTAATGAAAAACTGTTTTTT.